Listed below are T cell receptor beta chains from one sample, sequenced in a study of blood T cell repertoires in COVID-19. Sequencing was performed with immunoSEQ multiplex PCR; in TCRdb, only in-frame clones are kept and a portion is missing. The sample lists about 300,000 clones; 86% were seen once. What was sequenced was peripheral blood. The receptors originated from a woman between 45 and 65 years old with acute or convalescent COVID-19. Both conserved end residues are trimmed from each CDR3. Each record gives: V gene, clone size, J gene, CDR3 protein. The size entry is marked missing in some rows and otherwise reads once, few, many or a size class.

>TRBV5-1|-|TRBJ2-7
ASSLLLALGEQY
>TRBV2|-|TRBJ2-3
ASSVTGRTDTQY
>TRBV28|-|TRBJ1-2
ASKPTGAHHNYGYT
>TRBV2|-|TRBJ1-1
ASRDRWNTEAF
>TRBV28|-|TRBJ1-2
ATPDTSLYGYT
>TRBV6-5|-|TRBJ2-1
ASRPAGVTYNEQF
>TRBV14|-|TRBJ2-7
ASSHRVSYVEQY
>TRBV11-2|-|TRBJ1-1
ASSSVGAF
>TRBV18|-|TRBJ2-5
ASSPWDRGQETQY
>TRBV30|-|TRBJ1-1
AWSFQGAGTEAF
>TRBV2|-|TRBJ1-1
ASSEAVDRGDVTEAF
>TRBV19|-|TRBJ2-6
ASSIGEGSGANVLT
>TRBV19|-|TRBJ1-1
ASSIVPNRGPNTEAF
>TRBV28|-|TRBJ1-2
ASGTGPYGYT
>TRBV9|-|TRBJ2-1
ASSISGSSYNEQF
>TRBV7-3|few|TRBJ2-1
ASSGSGSGWQF
>TRBV6-5|-|TRBJ1-1
ASSYAEVNTEAF
>TRBV30|-|TRBJ2-3
AWSLRGTYSTDTQY
>TRBV4-2|-|TRBJ2-3
ASSQPLGSTDTQY
>TRBV3-1/TRBV3-2|few|TRBJ2-3
ASSHVTSGDTQY
>TRBV18|-|TRBJ2-2
ASSYDTGGTGELF
>TRBV11-2|-|TRBJ2-5
ASSLFLGHLKETQY
>TRBV10-3|-|TRBJ2-7
AISEQVSRSYEQY
>TRBV27|few|TRBJ2-2
ASYELGAGDPGELF
>TRBV29-1|-|TRBJ1-1
SVEGTQKEVAF
>TRBV5-1|once|TRBJ2-1
ASSFLAGSYNEQF
>TRBV7-8|-|TRBJ2-1
ASSLGVSSGSRDEQF
>TRBV9|-|TRBJ2-1
ASSGRDRGQF
>TRBV11-2|-|TRBJ1-2
ASSLTDFYGYT
>TRBV18|-|TRBJ1-2
ASSPVGQASGYT
>TRBV28|-|TRBJ2-1
ASSLLSGGQF
>TRBV29-1|-|TRBJ2-1
SGSRLAGGPSYNEQF
>TRBV7-2|once|TRBJ2-3
ASSFQPSSGTDTQY
>TRBV7-2|-|TRBJ1-2
ASSLAFGRGGYGYT
>TRBV3-1/TRBV3-2|-|TRBJ2-7
ASSQGHYEQY
>TRBV27|-|TRBJ2-2
ASSLSYLIQGAGELF
>TRBV30|once|TRBJ2-7
AWSIGGYEQY
>TRBV27|-|TRBJ2-5
ASSFLSGVGQETQY
>TRBV7-3|-|TRBJ2-2
ASSLTRAEPNGELF
>TRBV4-2|-|TRBJ2-3
ASSRQGTDTQY
>TRBV27|-|TRBJ2-6
ASSIQGLSGANVLT
>TRBV7-2|-|TRBJ2-3
ASSAKGAVGGSTDTQY
>TRBV3-1/TRBV3-2|-|TRBJ2-7
ASSPGTGTSYEQY
>TRBV4-1|-|TRBJ1-5
ASSQDVSGERPQH
>TRBV7-2|-|TRBJ2-3
ASSLLGADTQY
>TRBV7-3|-|TRBJ1-6
ASSATGASGSPLH
>TRBV19|-|TRBJ2-5
ASRGQGFETQY
>TRBV7-9|-|TRBJ1-3
ASTLSGTGAGNTIY
>TRBV7-9|-|TRBJ2-1
ASSRRLAGVVWNEQF
>TRBV19|-|TRBJ2-1
ASSIFFPRTSGDYNEQF